Shown below are 7 T cell receptor beta chains from a single sample sequenced in a study of cytomegalovirus exposure and HLA in healthy donors. Researchers ran the PCR with 60 Vbeta and 13 Jbeta primers. The repertoire was sequenced with immunoSEQ multiplex PCR; TCRdb's copy has only in-frame clones and lacks some. The table shows about 150,000 clones, with 65% to 80% occurring only once. The sequencing sample was made of PBMCs. The origin of the receptors is a woman aged 35 to 49 in good health and CMV-seronegative.

This clone was observed once. The chain combines TRBV5-1 with TRBJ2-3, with D unclear. The CDR3 runs 14 residues. V lost 3 bases to trimming and J lost 4 bases, with 12 bases between them. The germline CDR1 and CDR2 sequences are SGHRS and YFSETQ. CDR3 residues: CASSSVPPSDTQYF. CDR3 bases: TGCGCCAGCAGCTCGGTCCCCCCGTCAGATACGCAGTATTTT. The complete variable domain, with remaining parts taken from reference TRBV5-1 and TRBJ2-3, reads KAGVTQTPRYLIKTRGQQVTLSCSPISGHRSVSWYQQTPGQGLQFLFEYFSETQRNKGNFPGRFSGRQFSNSRSEMNVSTLELGDSALYLCASSSVPPSDTQYFGPGTRLTVL.

This clone occurred a few times. The chain links TRBV29-1 to TRBJ1-5; D call uncertain. CDR1 and CDR2 (germline): SQVTM, ANQGSEA. Trimming left V 4 bases short and J 6 bases short, with 16 bases between. CDR3 length: 14 amino acids. CDR3 loop: CSVVAGEVGQPQHF. The CDR3 DNA follows: TGCAGCGTTGTCGCCGGGGAAGTGGGTCAGCCCCAGCATTTT.

The gene calls are TRBV29-1 and TRBJ2-7; D is uncertain. The CDR3 covers 12 residues. In germline, CDR1 is SQVTM, CDR2 ANQGSEA. V was pared by 1 base and J by 0 bases, with 4 bases between. CDR3 region: CSVEGSSYEQYF. For the CDR3, the DNA is TGCAGCGTTGAAGGCAGCTCCTACGAGCAGTACTTC.

The chain couples TRBV20-1 to TRBJ1-2; TRBD1 might be the D (5 bases). V lost 5 bases and J 7 bases, leaving 11 bases between the germline ends. The CDR3 contains 11 residues. Germline CDR1 reads DFQATT; CDR2 reads SNEGSKA (reference sequence). The CDR3 region is CSAYTGTGYTF. CDR3 bases: TGCAGTGCTTACACAGGAACTGGCTACACCTTC.

The V gene is TRBV7-9, the J gene TRBJ1-2; possibly TRBD1 for D (5 bases). This CDR3 comprises 12 residues. The germline V gene encodes CDR1 SEHNR and CDR2 FQNEAQ (reference sequence). Trimming cost V 2 bases and J 6 bases, with 7 bases left between them. This CDR3 is CASSLRGDGYTF. The CDR3 coding sequence is TGTGCCAGCAGCTTACGGGGGGATGGCTACACCTTC.

V usage is TRBV28 and J usage is TRBJ1-6, with a weak D call TRBD1 (6 bases). Trimming shortened V by 5 bases and J by 8 bases, and 10 bases separated the two germline ends. The CDR3 loop spans 13 amino acids. CDR1 and CDR2 from the germline V gene are MDHEN and SYDVKM. CDR3 DNA sequence: TGTGCCAGCAGTGCAGGGGAATATTCACCCCTCCACTTT. Amino acid sequence: CASSAGEYSPLHF.

This CDR3 is CAWTPYRHTEAFF. The CDR3 DNA reads as TGTGCCTGGACTCCCTACCGCCACACTGAAGCTTTCTTT. The chain uses TRBV30 and TRBJ1-1; D uncertain. The V and J ends lost 4 bases and 3 bases respectively, with 12 bases between them. Germline V lookup: CDR1 GTSNPN, CDR2 SVGIG (reference sequence). The CDR3 sequence is 13 residues long.